In this sample, the clone carrying this TCR beta chain turned up once. The sample originates from a study of blood T cell repertoires in COVID-19. Study-wide background: There were acute and convalescent COVID-19 samples, and they came from the United States, Italy and Spain.

Methods used by the authors: For nucleated cells, counts were estimated from reference gene primer amplification. This table comes from immunoSEQ multiplex PCR, and its TCRdb copy is limited to in-frame clones, with some not included. V, J and clone size derive from that table, while D and trimming were established from the DNA sequence. The table shows approximately 71,000 clones, with approximately 85% occurring only once. Between the trimmed V and J ends, which lost 3 bases and 4 bases, there was a span of 25 bases. Germline V lookup: CDR1 MNHNS, CDR2 SASEGT. The CDR3 runs 20 residues. This sequence was found in a human donor in a cohort sampled during active COVID-19. Sequenced input: peripheral blood. The chain is built from TRBV6-1 and TRBJ1-6; no clear D gene. The CDR3: CASSEAVSVLANHYNSPLHF. The CDR3 DNA is TGTGCCAGCAGTGAGGCGGTATCGGTCCTTGCGAACCATTATAATTCACCCCTCCACTTT.